The 20 T cell receptor beta chains listed next were all sequenced from one sample in a study of T-cell reconstitution after alpha-beta-depleted transplantation in children. It was with unique molecular identifiers that the TCRbeta library was prepared. TCRdb recomputed calls from the PCR reads with MiXCR, one row per CDR3 protein. The table has hundreds of thousands of distinct CDR3 sequences, around 13% seen once. The source material was PBMCs, mostly from graft donor cells, sampled 360 days after TCRalphabeta/CD19-depleted stem cell transplant. The receptors were gathered from a male patient aged 5 to 17 who had a stem cell transplant for acute myeloid leukemia, so the T cells may come from the graft donor.

The chain links TRBV28 to TRBJ2-7; 9 bases map to TRBD1. The CDR3 runs 13 residues. Germline V gene sequence: CDR1 MDHEN, CDR2 SYDVKM. V was pared by 7 bases and J by 7 bases, with 8 bases of the junction left unmatched. CDR3 residues: CASTSDRGDEQYF. DNA of the CDR3: TGTGCCAGCACCTCCGACAGGGGGGATGAGCAGTACTTC.

This clonotype occurred many times. V is TRBV10-3 and J is TRBJ2-7; 11 bases agree with TRBD2. Germline V gives CDR1 ENHRY, CDR2 SYGVKD. Trimming took 4 bases from V and 4 from J; bases not matched to a gene: 3. CDR3 size: 14 residues. The CDR3 region has the DNA TGTGCCATCAGTGCTACTAGCGGGAGTTACGAGCAGTACTTC. This gives the protein CAISATSGSYEQYF.

The V call is TRBV3-1, the J call TRBJ2-7; TRBD2 agrees at 9 bases. This CDR3 region has 14 residues. V gave up 3 bases and J gave up 3 bases; unmatched junction bases: 3. Germline V lookup: CDR1 LGHDT, CDR2 YNNKEL (reference sequence). In DNA, the CDR3 is TGTGCCAGCAGCCATAATAGCGGGAGCTACGAGCAGTACTTC. Translating it yields CASSHNSGSYEQYF.

This sequence joins TRBV21-1 and TRBJ2-4; the D call TRBD1 from the table was never checked on the DNA. TRBV21-1 is assigned pseudogene status. This CDR3 comprises 17 residues. DNA of the CDR3: TGTGCCAGCAGCAAACTCCGTGAGGGAGCGGCCAAAAACATTCAGTACTTC. This sequence encodes CASSKLREGAAKNIQYF.

The rearrangement uses TRBV3-1 and TRBJ2-7; D unclear. Trimming removed 0 bases at V and 6 bases at J, with 15 bases between. Germline V gene lookup returns CDR1 LGHDT and CDR2 YNNKEL (reference sequence). The length of the CDR3 is 15 residues. Written as DNA, the CDR3 is TGTGCCAGCAGCCAAGAGAGGATGCCCCTCTCCGAGCAGTACTTC. This gives the protein CASSQERMPLSEQYF.

This chain uses TRBV9 with TRBJ2-7; D uncertain. Trimming took 0 bases from V and 0 from J, leaving 10 bases between them. Germline assignment: CDR1 SGDLS and CDR2 YYNGEE. The CDR3 loop spans 15 amino acids. CDR3: CASSVVVFLSYEQYF. The CDR3 DNA sequence: TGTGCCAGCAGCGTAGTGGTCTTCCTCTCCTACGAGCAGTACTTC.

J is TRBJ2-7 and V is TRBV29-1; maybe TRBD1 (6 bases). Germline assignment: CDR1 SQVTM and CDR2 ANQGSEA. V dropped 7 bases and J dropped 2 bases, with 15 bases sitting between them. The CDR3 extends over 13 amino acids. The CDR3 sequence: CSGAGVRPYEQYF. The CDR3 nucleotides are TGCAGCGGTGCAGGGGTGAGGCCCTACGAGCAGTACTTC.

The V and J genes are TRBV3-1 and TRBJ1-6, with D unresolved. The V gene's germline CDR1 is LGHDT and CDR2 YNNKEL (reference sequence). This CDR3 region has 13 residues. V shed 4 bases and J shed 8 bases, with 9 bases lying between them. CDR3 loop: CASSLQGYSPLHF. The CDR3 DNA is TGTGCCAGCAGCCTTCAAGGGTATTCACCCCTCCACTTT.

There are a few counts of this clonotype. J is TRBJ2-3 and V is TRBV7-3; 14 nucleotides agree with TRBD2. V trimming: 5 bases; J trimming: 5 bases; junction bases outside the gene matches: 9. The V gene's germline CDR1 is SGHTA and CDR2 FQGTGA. The CDR3 length is 17 residues. CDR3 residues: CASSTRLAGGPRDTQYF. The CDR3 DNA sequence: TGTGCCAGCAGCACTCGACTAGCGGGAGGGCCTAGAGATACGCAGTATTTT.

This clonotype was recorded many times. The chain is built from TRBV5-1 and TRBJ2-7; D is unresolved. Trimming removed 1 base at V and 3 bases at J, with 8 bases between. Germline V gene sequence: CDR1 SGHRS, CDR2 YFSETQ. There are 13 residues in the CDR3. CDR3 nucleotide sequence: TGCGCCAGCAGCTTGTCCGAATTCTACGAGCAGTACTTC. Protein sequence: CASSLSEFYEQYF.

This clonotype showed up just a few times. This sequence joins TRBV27 and TRBJ2-5, with 8 positions matching TRBD1. After removal of 5 bases from V and 2 bases from J, the junction contained 7 bases not matched to a gene. CDR1 and CDR2 from the germline V gene are MNHEY and SMNVEV (reference sequence). This CDR3 contains 15 residues. In DNA, the CDR3 is TGTGCCAGCAGTCCCCTCGGACAGGGACAAGAGACCCAGTACTTC. Its protein is CASSPLGQGQETQYF.

This clonotype was found many times. The chain joins TRBV11-2 to TRBJ2-1; TRBD2 is a possible D gene (5 bases). Germline values: CDR1 SGHAT, CDR2 FQNNGV. This CDR3 is 15 amino acids long. Trimming removed 2 bases at V and 7 bases at J, with 15 bases between. The CDR3 reads CASSLYPGNRNEQFF. As DNA, the CDR3 is TGTGCCAGCAGCTTATATCCGGGAAATCGGAATGAGCAGTTCTTC.

This clonotype was observed a few times. This rearrangement joins TRBV6-1 to TRBJ2-2; D may be TRBD2 (6 bases). Between the trimmed V and J ends, which lost 2 bases and 1 base, there was a span of 11 bases. CDR1 and CDR2 (germline): MNHNS, SASEGT. The CDR3 loop spans 16 amino acids. This CDR3 is CASSESPSENTGELFF. In DNA form, the CDR3 reads TGTGCCAGCAGTGAATCCCCTAGCGAGAACACCGGGGAGCTGTTTTTT.

The CDR3 protein is CASSTDRGNTNYGYTF. DNA of the CDR3: TGTGCCAGCTCGACAGACCGGGGGAATACTAACTATGGCTACACCTTC. The chain links TRBV27 to TRBJ1-2, with a possible D match to TRBD1 (5 bases). V lost 8 bases to trimming and J lost 0 bases, with 19 bases between them. CDR3 length: 16 amino acids. The germline CDR1 and CDR2 sequences are MNHEY and SMNVEV (reference sequence).

The chain carries TRBV5-8 and TRBJ2-4; D might be TRBD2 (5 bases). Per the germline V gene, CDR1 is SGHTS and CDR2 is YDEGEE. Trimming cost V 0 bases and J 8 bases, with 12 bases left between them. The length of the CDR3 is 14 residues. The CDR3 loop is CASSLAGGLDIQYF. The CDR3 DNA reads as TGTGCCAGCAGCTTGGCCGGCGGGTTGGACATTCAGTACTTC.

This clonotype was counted only a few times. The V gene is TRBV5-1, the J gene TRBJ2-3; D might be TRBD2 (6 bases). With 0 bases removed from V and 1 base from J, the gap between germline ends came to 9 bases. This CDR3 contains 15 residues. From germline, CDR1 is SGHRS and CDR2 YFSETQ. CDR3 DNA: TGCGCCAGCAGCTTGGCGGGGGTCCGCACAGATACGCAGTATTTT. Protein product: CASSLAGVRTDTQYF. The full variable domain, completed using reference TRBV5-1 and TRBJ2-3, is KAGVTQTPRYLIKTRGQQVTLSCSPISGHRSVSWYQQTPGQGLQFLFEYFSETQRNKGNFPGRFSGRQFSNSRSEMNVSTLELGDSALYLCASSLAGVRTDTQYFGPGTRLTVL.

This clonotype was counted between two and nine times. V and J are TRBV28 and TRBJ2-1; either TRBD1 or TRBD2 may supply D (5 bases each). This CDR3 region has 16 residues. Trimming took 5 bases from V and 3 from J, leaving 17 bases between them. CDR1 MDHEN and CDR2 SYDVKM come from the germline V gene. In nucleotides, the CDR3 is TGTGCCAGCAGTGTTCGATCGGGACGGCTCTACAATGAGCAGTTCTTC. Protein: CASSVRSGRLYNEQFF.

The chain employs TRBV4-3 and TRBJ2-2; D uncertain. Germline V gene data show CDR1 as LGHNA and CDR2 as YSLEER. V lost 9 bases and J lost 6, with 8 bases in between. The CDR3 totals 11 residues. In nucleotides, the CDR3 is TGCGCCAGTACTTCGTCCGGGGAGCTGTTTTTT. Residues: CASTSSGELFF.

J is TRBJ2-2 and V is TRBV13, with D unresolved. Between the trimmed V and J ends, which lost 5 bases and 7 bases, there was a span of 14 bases. Looked up from germline, CDR1 is PRHDT and CDR2 is FYEKMQ (reference sequence). This CDR3 region has 14 residues. CDR3 bases: TGTGCCAGCAGCCCGGACGGAATTAACGGGGAGCTGTTTTTT. Its protein is CASSPDGINGELFF.

This clonotype showed up many times. The rearrangement joins TRBV29-1 to TRBJ2-3; D gene ambiguous. The germline V gene has CDR1 SQVTM and CDR2 ANQGSEA. CDR3 length equals 14 residues. V was pared by 4 bases and J by 0 bases, with 11 bases between. Here the CDR3 DNA reads TGCAGCGTTGTGCGGCCTGGGAGCACAGATACGCAGTATTTT. As protein: CSVVRPGSTDTQYF.